Listed here are 9 T cell receptor beta chains from one sample, sequenced in a study of T cell responses to AZD1222 COVID-19 vaccine. Sequenced by immunoSEQ multiplex PCR; TCRdb stores in-frame clones only, minus some. The table records approximately 130,000 clones, roughly 90% of them present only once. The sample here was peripheral blood, taken on day 0 of MenACWY control vaccination. Receptors were obtained from an adult in good health.

The rearrangement uses TRBV29-1 and TRBJ1-4, with D possibly matching TRBD1 (5 bases). Per the germline V gene, CDR1 is SQVTM and CDR2 is ANQGSEA. The V and J ends lost 2 bases and 8 bases respectively, with 15 bases between them. This CDR3 has 14 amino acids. The CDR3 DNA reads TGCAGCGTTGAACTTGACAGAGGAGGGGAAAAACTGTTTTTT. It codes for CSVELDRGGEKLFF.

The count of this clone is one. V gene TRBV7-2 combines with J gene TRBJ1-1; unclear D gene. Germline CDR1 reads SGHTA; CDR2 reads FQGNSA. The CDR3 length is 13 residues. V lost 5 bases and J lost 3, with 10 bases in between. CDR3 bases: TGTGCCAGCAGCGCCGGGAGGTACACTGAAGCTTTCTTT. As protein: CASSAGRYTEAFF.

This clone showed up just a few times. Here the CDR3 reads CASSPNTDTQYF. In nucleotides, the CDR3 is TGTGCCAGCAGCCCGAACACAGATACGCAGTATTTT. The chain carries TRBV5-4 and TRBJ2-3; D gene ambiguous. Germline-derived CDR1 and CDR2 are SGHNT and YYREEE (reference sequence). This CDR3 region has 12 residues. The V end lost 4 bases, the J end lost 2 bases, and 5 bases lay between the germline ends. Full variable domain (outside the CDR3, taken from reference TRBV5-4 and TRBJ2-3): ETGVTQSPTHLIKTRGQQVTLRCSSQSGHNTVSWYQQALGQGPQFIFQYYREEENGRGNFPPRFSGLQFPNYSSELNVNALELDDSALYLCASSPNTDTQYFGPGTRLTVL.

This chain uses TRBV12-3 or TRBV12-4 with TRBJ1-3, with unresolved D. V lost 2 bases and J lost 3, with 5 bases in between. This CDR3 comprises 13 residues. DNA for the CDR3: TGTGCCAGCAGTTTATCCTATGGAAACACCATATATTTT. As protein: CASSLSYGNTIYF.

This chain uses TRBV30 with TRBJ1-5; no firm D call. The CDR3 totals 13 residues. Germline V gives CDR1 GTSNPN, CDR2 SVGIG (reference sequence). Trimming removed 2 bases at V and 3 bases at J, with 8 bases between. The CDR3 sequence is CAWSQGLNQPQHF. In nucleotides, the CDR3 is TGTGCCTGGAGTCAAGGGCTCAATCAGCCCCAGCATTTT.

V is TRBV5-4 and J is TRBJ1-2; no clear D. Per germline, CDR1 SGHNT and CDR2 YYREEE (reference sequence). Trimming removed 4 bases from V and 10 bases from J, with 20 bases in between. The CDR3 spans 14 residues. The CDR3 DNA is TGTGCCAGCAGCGTCGTGGCGGCGATTGGTTTCTACACCTTC. Protein product: CASSVVAAIGFYTF.

This chain uses TRBV29-1 with TRBJ2-7; D tentatively fits TRBD1 or TRBD2 (5 bases each). Germline V lookup: CDR1 SQVTM, CDR2 ANQGSEA. Trimming took off 4 bases at V and 7 bases at J, with 14 bases between the two ends. The CDR3 loop spans 12 amino acids. The CDR3 sequence: CSVVRGTGEQYF. The CDR3 bases are TGCAGCGTTGTAAGGGGCACGGGAGAGCAGTACTTC.

This chain joins TRBV27 and TRBJ1-2; 8 bases match TRBD1. Germline loops: CDR1 MNHEY, CDR2 SMNVEV (reference sequence). V lost 5 bases to trimming and J lost 8 bases; unmatched junction nucleotides: 13. The CDR3 covers 15 residues. CDR3 bases: TGTGCCAGCAGTGATCCGGACAGGGTCGCGGAGGGCTACACCTTC. The encoded protein is CASSDPDRVAEGYTF.

The V gene is TRBV6-5, the J gene TRBJ1-6; D is unclear. Looked up from germline, CDR1 is MNHEY and CDR2 is SVGAGI. CDR3 length: 15 amino acids. The V end was cut by 0 bases, the J end by 2 bases, with 5 bases between. The CDR3 reads CASSYSWTYNSPLHF. In DNA form, the CDR3 reads TGTGCCAGCAGTTACTCTTGGACCTATAATTCACCCCTCCACTTT.